This TCR beta chain comes out of a study of blood T cells in healthy people across ages. This CDR3 contains 15 residues. Losses at the gene ends were 7 bases for V and 4 bases for J; bases not matched to a gene: 10. Germline CDR1 is MDHEN and CDR2 is SYDVKM. Through a sample-barcoded 5' primer and a J-beta primer mix, a second PCR was run for roughly 6 to 12 cycles. Using its own MiXCR run on the 5' RACE reads, TCRdb lists one record per CDR3 protein. The sample holds about 1.4 million distinct CDR3 sequences, 59% seen once. Concerning this clonotype: Its antigen is currently unknown.

Whole-study findings and limits: Changes seen in expanded clonotypes were possibly confounded by donor CMV status left unknown. Investigators viewed diversity estimates from one million T cells as underestimates, the study reported.

V gene TRBV28 combines with J gene TRBJ2-3; 8 bases map to TRBD2. This sequence was found in a man aged 18 to 30 in good health. The sequenced sample consisted of blood. The CDR3 reads CASIDSGSGSDTQYF. The CDR3 coding sequence is TGTGCCAGCATCGACAGCGGGAGTGGCTCAGATACGCAGTATTTT.